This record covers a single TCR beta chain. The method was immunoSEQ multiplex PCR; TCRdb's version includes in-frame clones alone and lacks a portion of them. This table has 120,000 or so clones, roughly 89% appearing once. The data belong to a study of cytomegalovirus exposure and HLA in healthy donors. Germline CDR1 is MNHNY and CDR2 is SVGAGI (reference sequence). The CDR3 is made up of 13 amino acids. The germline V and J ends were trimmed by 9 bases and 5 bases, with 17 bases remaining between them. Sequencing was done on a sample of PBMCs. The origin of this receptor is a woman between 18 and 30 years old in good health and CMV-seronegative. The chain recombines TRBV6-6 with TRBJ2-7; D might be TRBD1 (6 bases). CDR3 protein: CASSKGVLDEQYF. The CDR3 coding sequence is TGTGCCAGTTCGAAGGGGGTCCTGGACGAGCAGTACTTC.